Sequencing of this T cell receptor (beta chain) was carried out in a study of cytomegalovirus exposure and HLA in healthy donors. PCR primers comprised 60 Vbeta and 13 Jbeta primers. Only in-frame clones appear in the TCRdb table, and some are missing; sequencing was by immunoSEQ multiplex PCR. The sample lists 100,000 to 150,000 clones, 75% to 85% occurring once. Study observations and caveats: The study designated fewer than 200 TCR beta chains cytomegalovirus-associated. An analysis done earlier found most TCR beta V segments productive about 90% or about 30% of the time.

Germline loops: CDR1 SEHNR, CDR2 FQNEAQ (reference sequence). CDR3 length equals 12 residues. With regard to this clone: Its matching antigen is unknown. One end of the junction does not line up with germline, which may come from a read error.

The chain has TRBV7-9 and TRBJ1-2, with D uncertain. Material: PBMCs. This TCR came from a woman between 50 and 59 years old in good health and CMV-seropositive. The CDR3 reads CSSSFGDYGYTF. In DNA, the CDR3 is TGTTCCAGCAGCTTCGGAGACTATGGCTACACCTTC.